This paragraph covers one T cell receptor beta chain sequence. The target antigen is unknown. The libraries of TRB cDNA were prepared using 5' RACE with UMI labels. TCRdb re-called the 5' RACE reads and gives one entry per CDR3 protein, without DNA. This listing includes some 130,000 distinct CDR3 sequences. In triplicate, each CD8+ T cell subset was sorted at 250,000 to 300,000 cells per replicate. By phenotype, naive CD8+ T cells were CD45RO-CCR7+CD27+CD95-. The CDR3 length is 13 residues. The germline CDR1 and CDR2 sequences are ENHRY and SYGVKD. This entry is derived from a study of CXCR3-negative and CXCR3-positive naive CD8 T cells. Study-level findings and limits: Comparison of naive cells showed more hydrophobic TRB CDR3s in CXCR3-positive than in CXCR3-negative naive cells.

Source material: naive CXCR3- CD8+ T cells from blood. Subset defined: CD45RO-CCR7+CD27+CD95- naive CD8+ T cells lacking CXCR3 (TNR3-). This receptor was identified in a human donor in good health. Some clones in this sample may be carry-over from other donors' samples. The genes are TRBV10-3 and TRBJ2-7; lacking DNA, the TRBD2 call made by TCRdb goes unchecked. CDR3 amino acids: CAIRPGPSYEQYF.